This T cell receptor (beta chain) derives from a study of blood T cell repertoires in COVID-19. CDR3 size: 12 residues. V was cut by 8 bases and J by 9 bases, with 14 bases left in between. Germline CDR1 reads SNHLY; CDR2 reads FYNNEI. Some clones are missing from TCRdb's copy, which holds only in-frame ones; the method was immunoSEQ multiplex PCR. The sample contains more than 9,500 clones, roughly 80% of which appear only once. The chain couples TRBV2 to TRBJ2-1, with D perhaps matching TRBD2 (7 bases). The sequence was obtained from a woman in her fifties or sixties with acute or convalescent COVID-19. The sequenced sample was peripheral blood. CDR3 loop: CASSGGASEQFF. The DNA for the CDR3 is TGTGCCAGCTCTGGGGGGGCTAGTGAGCAGTTCTTC.